One sample yielded the 20 T cell receptor beta chains listed below, sequenced in a study of cytomegalovirus exposure and HLA in healthy donors. PCR amplification relied on 60 Vbeta primers (plus 13 Jbeta primers). Generated by immunoSEQ multiplex PCR, the TCRdb table keeps only in-frame clones and is missing some. The sample has tens of thousands of clones; 82% are singletons. Material: PBMCs. Every receptor here comes from a man aged 50-59 years in good health and CMV-seronegative.

The chain joins TRBV5-1 to TRBJ2-5, with D perhaps TRBD1 (6 bases). Trimming left V 1 base short and J 4 bases short, with 11 bases between. This CDR3 spans 14 amino acids. In germline, CDR1 is SGHRS, CDR2 YFSETQ. In DNA form, the CDR3 reads TGCGCCAGCAGCTTGCAGGGGCGTAGAGAGACCCAGTACTTC. Protein sequence: CASSLQGRRETQYF.

The chain employs TRBV5-1 and TRBJ2-3; possibly TRBD2 for D (6 bases). Trimming left V 5 bases short and J 2 bases short, with 12 bases between. Per germline, CDR1 SGHRS and CDR2 YFSETQ. This CDR3 has 14 amino acids. CDR3 residues: CASRDSGDTDTQYF. CDR3 sequence (DNA): TGCGCCAGCAGGGACTCGGGGGACACAGATACGCAGTATTTT.

CDR3 DNA sequence: TGTGCCAGCAGCAAGGGGGGACAGGGGGCGCGGGAGCAGTACTTC. It yields the protein CASSKGGQGAREQYF. The chain uses TRBV21-1 and TRBJ2-7; TRBD1, the D gene given by the table, was not confirmed from the DNA. TRBV21-1 is noted as a pseudogene. This CDR3 is built from 15 residues.

This chain uses TRBV7-3 with TRBJ2-1, with D unclear. The CDR3 is 12 residues long. Trimming took off 2 bases at V and 9 bases at J, with 8 bases between the two ends. Germline CDR1 is SGHTA and CDR2 is FQGTGA. This chain's CDR3 is CASSLRQGEQFF. The CDR3 coding sequence is TGTGCCAGCAGCTTACGACAAGGTGAGCAGTTCTTC.

The chain links TRBV28 to TRBJ2-1, with TRBD2 matching over 11 bases. In germline, CDR1 is MDHEN, CDR2 SYDVKM. V shed 4 bases, J shed 4 bases, and the junction held 3 bases outside the gene matches. CDR3 length equals 15 residues. The chain's CDR3 is CASSSVAGGYNEQFF. The CDR3 DNA reads TGTGCCAGCAGTTCAGTAGCGGGAGGGTACAATGAGCAGTTCTTC.

The rearrangement joins TRBV5-1 to TRBJ2-3, with unresolved D. The CDR3 spans 12 residues. The germline CDR1 and CDR2 sequences are SGHRS and YFSETQ. The V end was cut by 1 base, the J end by 4 bases, with 4 bases between. The CDR3 coding sequence is TGCGCCAGCAGCTTGCCCGCAGATACGCAGTATTTT. Its translation is CASSLPADTQYF. Variable domain in full (rest from reference TRBV5-1 and TRBJ2-3): KAGVTQTPRYLIKTRGQQVTLSCSPISGHRSVSWYQQTPGQGLQFLFEYFSETQRNKGNFPGRFSGRQFSNSRSEMNVSTLELGDSALYLCASSLPADTQYFGPGTRLTVL.

The chain recombines TRBV5-4 with TRBJ2-1; 7 positions match TRBD2. The CDR3 spans 14 residues. Trimming took 0 bases from V and 7 from J; bases not matched to a gene: 4. Germline-derived CDR1 and CDR2 are SGHNT and YYREEE (reference sequence). DNA of the CDR3: TGTGCCAGCAGCTTGGGCGGGGGTACTAATGAGCAGTTCTTC. Residues: CASSLGGGTNEQFF.

This clone was observed once. The chain links TRBV6-6 to TRBJ1-2, with 9 bases matching TRBD1. Germline values: CDR1 MNHNY, CDR2 SVGAGI (reference sequence). The CDR3 totals 13 residues. Trimming cost V 5 bases and J 5 bases; bases outside gene matches: 3. CDR3 nucleotide sequence: TGTGCCAGCAGTCGGGACAGGGAGTATGGCTACACCTTC. Translating gives CASSRDREYGYTF.

V usage is TRBV7-9 and J usage is TRBJ2-5; TRBD1 aligns across 7 bases. The CDR3 spans 15 residues. The germline CDR1 and CDR2 sequences are SEHNR and FQNEAQ (reference sequence). V trimming: 1 base; J trimming: 3 bases; junction bases outside the gene matches: 5. The CDR3 reads CASSLVGTAKETQYF. CDR3 sequence (DNA): TGTGCCAGCAGCTTAGTTGGGACAGCTAAAGAGACCCAGTACTTC.

J is TRBJ2-7 and V is TRBV29-1, with D tentatively TRBD1 (5 bases). Trimming removed 5 bases from V and 6 bases from J, with 20 bases in between. This CDR3 has 14 amino acids. In germline, CDR1 is SQVTM, CDR2 ANQGSEA. The CDR3 protein is CSVSFRGKGLEQYF. The CDR3 nucleotides read TGCAGCGTTTCATTTAGGGGAAAGGGGCTCGAGCAGTACTTC.

This sequence joins TRBV18 and TRBJ2-7, with 9 positions matching TRBD2. The germline gives CDR1 KGHSH, CDR2 LQKENI. The CDR3 loop spans 14 amino acids. The V gene end was trimmed by 3 bases and the J gene end by 1 base; junction bases not matched to a gene: 1. DNA of the CDR3: TGTGCCAGCTCACCTCTAGCGGGGTCCTACGAGCAGTACTTC. Translating it yields CASSPLAGSYEQYF.

This clone showed up just once. The CDR3 DNA reads as TGTGCCAGCTCTGCCCCTAGCTCCTACGAGCAGTACTTC. Amino acids: CASSAPSSYEQYF. This chain joins TRBV27 and TRBJ2-7; D remains ambiguous. The CDR3 spans 13 residues. Germline V CDR1 and CDR2: MNHEY, SMNVEV (reference sequence). The V and J ends lost 8 bases and 0 bases respectively, with 11 bases between them.

The gene calls are TRBV5-1 and TRBJ2-5, with 12 bases identical to TRBD2. With V trimmed by 4 bases and J by 5 bases, 12 bases remained unmatched. From germline, CDR1 is SGHRS and CDR2 YFSETQ. The CDR3 sequence is 17 residues long. CDR3 sequence: CASSEGLAGLLGETQYF. The CDR3 DNA follows: TGCGCCAGCAGCGAAGGACTAGCGGGACTGCTTGGGGAGACCCAGTACTTC.

Here the CDR3 DNA reads TGTGCCAGCAGTGAAATGACACAAGAGACCCAGTACTTC. It yields the protein CASSEMTQETQYF. The chain recombines TRBV6-1 with TRBJ2-5; D remains unclear. CDR3 length: 13 amino acids. Between the trimmed V and J ends, which lost 2 bases and 2 bases, there was a span of 6 bases. The germline gives CDR1 MNHNS, CDR2 SASEGT.

J is TRBJ2-7 and V is TRBV11-3; 14 bases match TRBD2. The CDR3 runs to 15 residues. With 4 bases clipped from V and 6 bases from J, the junction kept 5 bases outside the gene matches. From germline, CDR1 is SGHNT and CDR2 YENEEA. The CDR3 is CASSSGLAGGREQYF. DNA for the CDR3: TGTGCCAGCAGCTCAGGACTAGCGGGAGGTCGCGAGCAGTACTTC.

Concerning this clone: Compared with germline, one end of the junction differs, possibly owing to a read error. This chain uses TRBV7-7 with TRBJ1-1, with D uncertain. CDR3 size: 15 residues. Germline V gene data show CDR1 as SSHAT and CDR2 as FNYEAQ (reference sequence). In nucleotides, the CDR3 is TGTGCTAGCAGCGCACTGACCGGGGTGAACACTGAAGCTTTCTTT. As protein: CASSALTGVNTEAFF.

The chain joins TRBV10-2 to TRBJ2-7; D uncertain. There are 12 residues in the CDR3. Trimming left V 5 bases short and J 3 bases short, with 8 bases between. CDR1 WSHSY and CDR2 SAAADI come from the germline V gene. The CDR3 loop is CASSWRGYEQYF. The CDR3 region has the DNA TGCGCCAGCAGTTGGAGAGGCTACGAGCAGTACTTC.

This chain connects TRBV7-9 to TRBJ1-2; D unresolved. The CDR3 runs 13 residues. The germline gives CDR1 SEHNR, CDR2 FQNEAQ (reference sequence). Trimming took 11 bases from V and 2 from J, leaving 15 bases between them. Here the CDR3 reads CAVTRSINYGYTF. The CDR3 DNA follows: TGTGCCGTGACTAGGTCGATCAACTATGGCTACACCTTC.

The V call is TRBV25-1, the J call TRBJ1-6, with D perhaps TRBD1 (6 bases). Trimming removed 4 bases at V and 9 bases at J, with 16 bases between. This CDR3 contains 15 residues. Per the germline V gene, CDR1 is MGHDK and CDR2 is SYGVNS. This chain's CDR3 is CASSGQVSLPSPLHF. CDR3 in DNA: TGTGCCAGCAGTGGACAGGTTTCGCTTCCTTCACCCCTCCACTTT.

This clone appeared once. The chain couples TRBV7-2 to TRBJ1-3; D is undetermined. Trimming removed 8 bases at V and 0 bases at J, with 26 bases between. CDR1 is SGHTA, CDR2 FQGNSA, per germline. The CDR3 covers 19 residues. The CDR3 here is CASGTLETFRKSSGNTIYF. The CDR3 DNA is TGTGCCAGCGGAACCCTCGAAACGTTCAGGAAGAGCTCTGGAAACACCATATATTTT. The variable domain in full, with the rest retrieved from reference TRBV7-2 and TRBJ1-3, is GAGVSQSPSNKVTEKGKDVELRCDPISGHTALYWYRQSLGQGLEFLIYFQGNSAPDKSGLPSDRFSAERTGGSVSTLTIQRTQQEDSAVYLCASGTLETFRKSSGNTIYFGEGSWLTVV.